This TCR beta chain was observed in a study of cytomegalovirus exposure and HLA in healthy donors (dated by TCRdb to about 2017). Some background on the complete study: In an earlier analysis of under 600 of the donors, about 270 Gb of sequence data and 120 million or so unique TCR beta sequences from some 170 million T cells were reported. Among around 400 genotyped donors of the cohort, an average of around 250,000 unique TCR beta nucleotide sequences was sequenced per donor, of which about 20% were non-productive. In a later genetic analysis, genome-wide SNP genotypes for about 55% of the 666 donors were used, and that subset was treated as a discovery cohort. To study patterns of TCR occurrence, a later analysis re-analyzed previously published TCR beta repertoires from 666 donors and added high-resolution HLA genotyping. All discovery cohort repertoires had been generated using a single sequencing platform. The study was designed to test whether signatures of past pathogen exposure could be identified by cataloging public T cell receptors. The T cell repertoires of about 700 subjects were profiled by immunosequencing and related to cytomegalovirus serostatus. An earlier analysis of around 580 of the donors used high-throughput TCR beta sequencing to judge whether each TCR beta V gene segment behaved as functional or pseudogenic. An early release covering 500 to 750 HLA-typed donors comprised about 300 gigabases of sequencing data and around 85 million unique TCR sequences. HLA typing covered class I and class II loci at four-digit resolution. The genetic ancestry cluster associated with self-reported Caucasian donors included 80% to 90% of the roughly 400 genotyped donors. The number of donors typed differed by locus, with roughly 629-640 for A, B, C, DRB1 and DQB1, around 560 for DQA1, approximately 580 for DPA1, and some 440 for DPB1. Rather than using new phenotypic data, the later analysis identified candidate immune exposures from TCR beta sequences and from how often those sequences occurred across donors. In addition to the first cohort of 666 subjects, a separate validation cohort of 130 or so different subjects was used. The study combined high-throughput TCR immunosequencing, statistical association of individual TCRs with disease status, and machine learning to predict cytomegalovirus infection status. Donor age, sex, ethnicity and CMV serostatus were compiled together with the repertoire data. A few DR-DQ haplotypes were handled as single units for association and clustering because linkage in the cohort was strong.

A distance of 13 bases separates the germline ends of V and J, which lose 2 bases and 6 bases respectively. The cysteine opens and the phenylalanine closes a CDR3 of 14 amino acids. Only the CDR3 portion is preserved as DNA: 42 bases, with reading frame beginning at the first base. CDR1 and CDR2 were assigned from the germline V gene as LGHNA and YNFKEQ. Study-wide conclusions, independent of this receptor: Correlated functional status among segregating V segments might reflect linkage disequilibrium, but an unknown experimental factor could not be ruled out. Specific HLA alleles were associated with roughly 17,000 TCR beta sequences at a false discovery rate of 0.05 in a later analysis. A cluster of highly shared sequence variants was judged likely to be a technical artifact of the sequencing pipeline. The only immune exposure information available for the cohort was CMV serostatus. This cohort had only TCR beta chains sequenced, and the lack of alpha or paired-chain data limited which features could be detected. According to a later analysis, most CMV-associated TCR beta chains appeared to be HLA-restricted, and the HLA associations seemed to be driven largely by CMV exposure. A later analysis found that TCR association rates varied across HLA loci, with DRB1 alleles showing the most associated TCRs and HLA-C alleles the fewest. A further reported finding was that TCR beta sequences accurately predicted the HLA-A and HLA-B alleles for most subjects in the first cohort. According to a later genetic analysis, donors in an Asian-associated ancestry cluster had fewer N-insertions in productive TCRs than the approximately 700-donor mean. In a later analysis, several top co-occurrence clusters were reported to appear linked to parvovirus B19, influenza, CMV and Epstein-Barr virus. The authors suggested that the approach could potentially be generalized to other disease states and immunological phenotypes. A later genetic analysis associated a missense DCLRE1C variant with V-gene and J-gene trimming of TCR beta chains, and an independent cohort replicated the association. A later analysis found that HLA-associated TCR beta chains were more clonally expanded and had lower generation probabilities than equally common non-associated chains. Cytomegalovirus status was reported to be diagnosed by the classifier with high specificity and sensitivity in both the original and validation cohorts. A total of roughly 160 TCR beta chains were listed by the study as associated with cytomegalovirus. The earlier analysis of fewer than 750 of the donors excluded some 15 rarely observed V segments, including chromosome 9 orphons, because counts were too low. Sequencing depth was assumed to be roughly uniform across donors in the presence/absence analyses, though that assumption may not hold. In vitro tests confirmed that a few of the cytomegalovirus-associated TCR beta chains recognize cytomegalovirus antigens. Some IMGT-functional V segments, including TRBV6-2 and TRBV6-3, could not be told apart with the 87-base-pair reads, so those segments were excluded. HLA typing was unavailable for some donors at each locus, so association tests used only the typed subset. In an earlier analysis of roughly 560 of the donors, most TCR beta V segments were observed in productive rearrangements about 87% or about 30% of the time, broadly matching IMGT annotations. When HLA alleles, especially DR and DQ, strongly co-occurred, attributing TCR associations to individual alleles was difficult. Across donors, most TCR sequences were observed very rarely, whereas some public TCRs were present in many individuals.

On this clone itself: Its antigen is currently not known. The record has no base qualities; no much larger clone is one base away.

The cohort comprised some 680 healthy bone marrow donors. All cohort members were sampled while nominally healthy, although unrecorded immune exposures were likely present. The donor was CMV seropositive and was included in the group of around 300 seropositive cohort members. Each donor provided a peripheral blood sample, and peripheral blood mononuclear cells were used for TCR beta sequencing. The Qiagen DNeasy Blood Extraction Kit was used to extract genomic DNA from the blood cell samples. The library was made by the immunoSEQ multiplex PCR assay. For the multiplex PCR, a mixture combining 60 forward primers for TCR Vbeta segments and 13 reverse primers for TCR Jbeta segments was used. Amplification of the CDR3 region of rearranged TCR beta genes was performed with a multiplex PCR assay on genomic DNA. Amplified TCR beta libraries were sequenced as 87-base-pair reads on the Illumina HiSeq System. The authors' pipeline ran thus. A later analysis tallied 75 million to 85 million unique TCR beta chains across the 700 or so repertoires, and roughly 11 million of those chains were shared by two or more donors. To remove PCR and sequencing errors, raw reads were error-corrected and collapsed into unique sequences using a nearest-neighbor algorithm that merged closely related sequences. Alignment of CDR3 sequences to IMGT reference sequences was used to assign V, D and J gene segments. For a sequence to be retained, a match of at least six nucleotides to both a V gene segment and a J gene segment was required. A rearrangement counted as productive if the CDR3 had no stop codons and remained in frame with V and J, and every other rearrangement counted as non-productive. CDR3 was defined by IMGT convention, running from the second conserved V-encoded cysteine to the conserved J-encoded phenylalanine. Sequences without an unambiguous match to a single V gene segment were excluded from the earlier analysis of about 600 of the donors. An earlier analysis of a few hundred of the donors called V segments functional above 56.7% productive rearrangements and segregating when the between-donor standard deviation exceeded 5%. To diagnose cytomegalovirus status from the catalog of TCR beta chain sequences, a statistical classification framework was built. In a later analysis, V and J genes were assigned by comparing TCR nucleotide sequences against IMGT/GENE-DB human TR gene sequences. In a later analysis, CDR3 sequences and most-parsimonious VDJ recombination scenarios were assigned using the TCRdist pipeline. In a later analysis, each TCR beta chain was defined by its CDR3 amino acid sequence together with its V-gene family, and reads without a unique V-gene family were excluded. A later analysis removed several hundred highly shared, low-generation-probability nucleotide sequences to deal with suspected cross-contamination and a sequencing artifact. In a later analysis, a clonal expansion index for each public chain was calculated from normalized within-repertoire ranks of inferred template counts. In a later analysis, generation probabilities were computed with a VDJ recombination model fitted to out-of-frame rearrangements, and the resulting probabilities were checked against IGoR. A later analysis scored TCR-TCR, TCR-HLA and TCR-CMV co-occurrence with hypergeometric tests, applying a repertoire-size bias correction to TCR pairs. A later analysis estimated false discovery rates by permuting HLA or CMV assignments 20 times. A later analysis grouped co-occurring TCRs with DBSCAN, adding TCRdist sequence similarity when clustering within HLA-allele-positive subsets. Co-occurrence clustering excluded repertoires with fewer than 30,000 or more than 120,000 public chains, plus five with anomalous nucleotide sharing. The source is immuneACCESS, and TCRdb retained only in-frame sequences with V and J called. Part of the clones is not carried over; for the studies checked, unresolved V genes explain less than half of this, and the remainder is unexplained. V and J calls plus clone size are reproduced from that table; the DNA served to infer D and trimming. In this sample the table shows 160,000 or so clones, roughly four fifths of which occur a single time. 4.1% of the sample comes from the top ten.

The source of this sequence is a man aged 50 to 60 in good health and CMV-seropositive. The chain is assembled from TRBV4-2 and TRBJ1-1; the best D guess is TRBD1, with 6 bases matching. The material sequenced was PBMCs. The DNA is as follows: TGTGCCAGCAGCCAACAGGGGTCTGGGGCTGAAGCTTTCTTT. Its translation reads: CASSQQGSGAEAFF.